This TCR beta chain appears in the sequencing data of a study of Tregs in tolerant kidney transplant recipients. Regarding the study as a whole: Validation in larger populations is needed because few patients were studied. Tregs expanded with activated donor B cells seemed most donor-specific.

A word on this clone: No antigen is known for it.

This CDR3 has 16 amino acids. With 0 bases removed from V and 3 bases from J, the gap between germline ends came to 11 bases. The germline CDR1 and CDR2 sequences are LGHNA and YNFKEQ. Some clones are missing from TCRdb's copy, which holds only in-frame ones; the method was immunoSEQ multiplex PCR. The sample includes some 68,000 clones, around 83% seen only once; the top ten take about 4%. This receptor was taken from a human donor in good health. The V gene is TRBV4-2, the J gene TRBJ2-2; a weak D match, TRBD2 (6 bases). The sample comprised CD4+ T cells from blood. The CDR3 region has the DNA TGTGCCAGCAGCCAAGACCTAGCGTCCGACACCGGGGAGCTGTTTTTT. Translating it yields CASSQDLASDTGELFF.